The TCR beta chain under discussion was sequenced for a study of CD8 T cells in ankylosing spondylitis. The study, taken as a whole, reports: Significant enrichment of disease-linked clones was reported in matched ankylosing spondylitis synovial fluid.

CDR3 length: 12 residues. Trimming stripped 8 bases from V and 8 bases from J, with 15 bases between. Germline V CDR1 and CDR2: ENHRY, SYGVKD. One entry per CDR3 protein, called by TCRdb with MiXCR from the 5' RACE reads. The profile shows 150,000 to 250,000 distinct CDR3 sequences, 13% of them singletons. This clonotype was seen a few times. Its antigen is still unknown. The chain employs TRBV10-3 and TRBJ1-2; D gene unclear. This TCR was sampled from a male donor with ankylosing spondylitis or in good health (not recorded which). The sample consisted of blood, either unsorted or a sorted T cell fraction (not recorded which). CDR3 nucleotide sequence: TGTGCCATCGGCAGTATGAACTCCGGCTACACCTTC. The encoded protein is CAIGSMNSGYTF.